The 7 T cell receptor beta chains in this list originate from one sample, sequenced in a study of glioma-infiltrating T cells after dendritic cell vaccination. Sequencing used immunoSEQ multiplex PCR; TCRdb keeps in-frame clones, though not all of them. Here the sample spans about 92,000 clones, about nine tenths being singletons. Here the sequenced sample was blood, taken before dendritic cell vaccination. The receptors originated from a human donor with glioblastoma.

V is TRBV7-9 and J is TRBJ2-4; 7 positions agree with TRBD1. The germline V gene encodes CDR1 SEHNR and CDR2 FQNEAQ (reference sequence). J lost 6 bases, V lost 1 base, and 12 bases had no gene match. The CDR3 loop spans 17 amino acids. The CDR3 spells CASSLGALRGTLNIQYF. DNA for the CDR3: TGTGCCAGCAGCTTAGGAGCCCTCAGGGGGACCCTAAACATTCAGTACTTC.

V and J are TRBV7-6 and TRBJ2-3; D unresolved. Germline values: CDR1 SGHVS, CDR2 FNYEAQ. This CDR3 is 18 amino acids long. Trimming stripped 0 bases from V and 2 bases from J, with 18 bases between. As DNA, the CDR3 is TGTGCCAGCAGCTTAGCCACGTTCACCAGTCTTAACACAGATACGCAGTATTTT. Amino acids: CASSLATFTSLNTDTQYF. The variable domain in full, with the rest retrieved from reference TRBV7-6 and TRBJ2-3, is GAGVSQSPRYKVTKRGQDVALRCDPISGHVSLYWYRQALGQGPEFLTYFNYEAQQDKSGLPNDRFSAERPEGSISTLTIQRTEQRDSAMYRCASSLATFTSLNTDTQYFGPGTRLTVL.

This rearrangement joins TRBV6-4 to TRBJ2-1; TRBD2 matches 9 bases. The CDR3 runs to 14 residues. The junction had 3 bases not matched to a gene; V was cut back by 3 bases and J by 6 bases. From germline, CDR1 is MRHNA and CDR2 SNTAGT. The CDR3 sequence is CASSEQTSGNEQFF. For the CDR3, the DNA is TGTGCCAGCAGTGAACAGACTAGCGGCAATGAGCAGTTCTTC.

The CDR3 reads CASSLDRVSYEQYF. DNA of the CDR3: TGTGCCAGCTCACTGGACAGGGTTTCCTACGAGCAGTACTTC. The gene calls are TRBV18 and TRBJ2-7; 8 bases map to TRBD1. The CDR3 covers 14 residues. The J segment lost 1 base and the V segment lost 4 bases, leaving 3 bases of the junction unmatched. From germline, CDR1 is KGHSH and CDR2 LQKENI.

This clone was seen only once. The V gene is TRBV7-8, the J gene TRBJ2-1, with D possibly TRBD1 on 5 matching bases. The CDR3 extends over 16 amino acids. Looked up from germline, CDR1 is SGHVS and CDR2 is FQNEAQ. V was clipped by 5 bases and J by 7 bases, with 21 bases between them. The CDR3 is CASSHRSDSIRNEQFF. The CDR3 coding sequence is TGTGCCAGCAGCCATCGGAGCGACAGTATAAGGAATGAGCAGTTCTTC.

The gene calls are TRBV4-1 and TRBJ2-7; TRBD2 might be the D (6 bases). This CDR3 is built from 18 residues. CDR1 and CDR2 (germline): MGHRA, YSYEKL. Trimming removed 4 bases from V and 0 bases from J, with 22 bases in between. CDR3 coding DNA: TGCGCCAGCAGCCCTCTGGCCCTGGGGGGTGGGTACTCCTACGAGCAGTACTTC. This translates into CASSPLALGGGYSYEQYF.

The genes are TRBV14 and TRBJ1-1, with D tentatively TRBD1 (6 bases). This CDR3 is built from 16 residues. Looked up from germline, CDR1 is SGHDN and CDR2 is FVKESK. Trimming took 4 bases from V and 5 from J, leaving 20 bases between them. Here the CDR3 reads CASSLRQVGVRTEAFF. The CDR3 DNA follows: TGTGCCAGCAGCCTACGACAGGTTGGGGTGAGAACTGAAGCTTTCTTT. Based on the CDR3 plus reference TRBV14 and TRBJ1-1, the full variable domain is EAGVTQFPSHSVIEKGQTVTLRCDPISGHDNLYWYRRVMGKEIKFLLHFVKESKQDESGMPNNRFLAERTGGTYSTLKVQPAELEDSGVYFCASSLRQVGVRTEAFFGQGTRLTVV.